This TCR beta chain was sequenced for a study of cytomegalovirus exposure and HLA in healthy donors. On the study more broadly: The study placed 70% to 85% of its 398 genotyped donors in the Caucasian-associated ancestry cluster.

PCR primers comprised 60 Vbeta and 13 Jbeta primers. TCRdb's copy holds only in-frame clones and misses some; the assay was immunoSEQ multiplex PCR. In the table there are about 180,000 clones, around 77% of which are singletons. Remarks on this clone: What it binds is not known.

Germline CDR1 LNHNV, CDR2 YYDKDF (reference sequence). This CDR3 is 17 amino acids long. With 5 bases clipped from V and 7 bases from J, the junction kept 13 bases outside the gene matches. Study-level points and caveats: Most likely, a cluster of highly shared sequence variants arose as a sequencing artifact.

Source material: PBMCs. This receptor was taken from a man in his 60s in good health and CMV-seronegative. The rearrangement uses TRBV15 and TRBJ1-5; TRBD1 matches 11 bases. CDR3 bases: TGTGCCACCAGCGCTCAAATGAGGGACAGGGGGAGACAGCCCCAGCATTTT. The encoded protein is CATSAQMRDRGRQPQHF.